These 26 T cell receptor beta chains were all obtained from the same sample, sequenced in a study of blood T cell repertoires in COVID-19. The repertoire was sequenced with immunoSEQ multiplex PCR; TCRdb's copy has only in-frame clones and lacks some. The sample includes about 400,000 clones, approximately 88% seen only once; the top ten take around 2%. Sequenced input: PBMCs or T cells enriched from blood (not recorded which). The origin of the receptors is a middle-aged woman with acute COVID-19.

This sequence joins TRBV20-1 and TRBJ2-7; 11 positions agree with TRBD2. The ends lost 3 bases at V and 2 bases at J; junction bases unmatched: 9. The CDR3 consists of 16 residues. CDR1 DFQATT and CDR2 SNEGSKA come from the germline V gene (reference sequence). The CDR3 DNA reads as TGCAGTGCTAGTTTTAGCGGGGGGGCCACCGCCTACGAGCAGTACTTC. Translation gives CSASFSGGATAYEQYF.

The V call is TRBV4-1, the J call TRBJ2-5; TRBD2 agrees at 14 bases. CDR1 is MGHRA, CDR2 YSYEKL, per germline. This CDR3 has 19 residues. After removal of 2 bases from V and 1 base from J, the junction contained 9 bases not matched to a gene. CDR3 protein: CASSQPSGTSGGTQETQYF. For the CDR3, the DNA is TGCGCCAGCAGCCAACCGTCCGGGACTAGCGGGGGAACCCAAGAGACCCAGTACTTC.

This clone appeared a single time. The rearrangement joins TRBV15 to TRBJ1-5, with TRBD1 identical over 8 bases. The V segment lost 2 bases and the J segment 0 bases; nucleotides outside the gene matches: 3. CDR1 and CDR2 from the germline V gene are LNHNV and YYDKDF (reference sequence). The CDR3 sequence is 16 residues long. CDR3 coding DNA: TGTGCCACCAGCAGATGGGGACAGGCTAGCAATCAGCCCCAGCATTTT. It encodes CATSRWGQASNQPQHF.

The chain uses TRBV6-5 and TRBJ2-5, with TRBD2 as a possible D gene (7 bases). Germline loops: CDR1 MNHEY, CDR2 SVGAGI. V was shortened by 0 bases and J by 5 bases, with 13 bases between the two germline ends. The CDR3 is 15 amino acids. The CDR3 loop is CASSYSWGGRETQYF. CDR3 in DNA: TGTGCCAGCAGTTACTCGTGGGGGGGCCGCGAGACCCAGTACTTC.

As concerns this clone: Other DNA sequences of this sample code for an identical CDR3. The chain joins TRBV5-1 to TRBJ2-7; possible D gene TRBD1, 6 bases. The CDR3 length is 14 residues. The V gene's germline CDR1 is SGHRS and CDR2 YFSETQ. Trimming shortened V by 0 bases and J by 0 bases, and 7 bases separated the two germline ends. In DNA form, the CDR3 reads TGCGCCAGCAGCTTGGGAGGGGGCTCCTACGAGCAGTACTTC. Translated, it gives CASSLGGGSYEQYF.

Notes on this clone: The same CDR3 also results from other DNA sequences found in this sample. The genes are TRBV30 and TRBJ2-2; TRBD1 is a possible D gene (5 bases). V lost 0 bases and J lost 3, with 11 bases in between. The CDR3 contains 15 residues. Germline V lookup: CDR1 GTSNPN, CDR2 SVGIG (reference sequence). CDR3 in DNA: TGTGCCTGGAGTGTACTCACAGGAGACACCGGGGAGCTGTTTTTT. This codes for CAWSVLTGDTGELFF.

Comment on this clone: The sample carries other DNA sequences with the same CDR3. The chain joins TRBV11-2 to TRBJ2-7, with D maybe TRBD1 (5 bases). CDR1 is SGHAT, CDR2 FQNNGV, per germline. This CDR3 has 13 amino acids. V shed 0 bases and J shed 4 bases, with 7 bases lying between them. For the CDR3, the DNA is TGTGCCAGCAGCTTAGACAGGGATTACGAGCAGTACTTC. It specifies CASSLDRDYEQYF. The full variable domain, its missing parts supplied by reference TRBV11-2 and TRBJ2-7, is EAGVAQSPRYKIIEKRQSVAFWCNPISGHATLYWYQQILGQGPKLLIQFQNNGVVDDSQLPKDRFSAERLKGVDSTLKIQPAKLEDSAVYLCASSLDRDYEQYFGPGTRLTVT.

This chain joins TRBV5-6 and TRBJ1-4; D gene ambiguous. Germline V gene data show CDR1 as SGHDT and CDR2 as YYEEEE. V lost 2 bases, J lost 0 bases, and 11 bases lay in between. There are 16 residues in the CDR3. CDR3 sequence (DNA): TGTGCCAGCAGCTTCGGAGCACGGGCAACTAATGAAAAACTGTTTTTT. It specifies CASSFGARATNEKLFF.

The chain recombines TRBV27 with TRBJ2-3; 10 bases align to TRBD2. The CDR3 loop spans 14 amino acids. From germline, CDR1 is MNHEY and CDR2 SMNVEV (reference sequence). Germline trimming cut 4 bases from V and 6 bases from J; bases unmatched to any gene: 4. CDR3: CASSSLAGVDTQYF. CDR3 DNA sequence: TGTGCCAGCAGTTCTCTAGCGGGGGTGGATACGCAGTATTTT.

The J gene is TRBJ1-4, the V gene TRBV10-3; D possibly corresponds to TRBD1 (6 bases). CDR1 ENHRY and CDR2 SYGVKD come from the germline V gene. Trimming removed 2 bases from V and 10 bases from J, with 23 bases in between. CDR3 length: 17 residues. This chain's CDR3 is CAISERGLRGYVRKLFF. In DNA form, the CDR3 reads TGTGCCATCAGTGAGAGGGGATTGAGGGGGTACGTTCGAAAACTGTTTTTT.

The rearrangement uses TRBV19 and TRBJ2-5; a possible D gene is TRBD1 (5 bases). CDR1 is LNHDA and CDR2 is SQIVND in the germline V gene (reference sequence). This CDR3 is 12 amino acids long. With 3 bases removed from V and 4 bases from J, the gap between germline ends came to 6 bases. The CDR3 sequence is CASSIQGETQYF. CDR3 sequence (DNA): TGTGCCAGTAGTATCCAGGGAGAGACCCAGTACTTC.

The chain uses TRBV21-1 and TRBJ2-7; TRBD1, as called in the table, went unchecked against the DNA. TRBV21-1 is assigned pseudogene status. This CDR3 spans 12 amino acids. The CDR3 coding sequence is TGTGCCAGCTTCGACAGGCTTTACGAGCAGTACTTC. Translating it yields CASFDRLYEQYF.

The chain uses TRBV6-5 and TRBJ2-1; a weak D match, TRBD1 (5 bases). Germline V gene sequence: CDR1 MNHEY, CDR2 SVGAGI. The CDR3 totals 15 residues. V lost 5 bases and J 2 bases, leaving 13 bases between the germline ends. DNA for the CDR3: TGTGCCAGCAGTCCCACGGAGACAGCCTACAATGAGCAGTTCTTC. Translating it yields CASSPTETAYNEQFF.

This chain links TRBV5-1 with TRBJ2-5, with D hard to call. V was trimmed by 0 bases and J by 2 bases, leaving 5 bases between them. Germline V lookup: CDR1 SGHRS, CDR2 YFSETQ. This CDR3 has 13 residues. CDR3 sequence reads: CASSLGSQETQYF. The CDR3 coding sequence is TGCGCCAGCAGCTTGGGCAGTCAAGAGACCCAGTACTTC.

The V and J genes are TRBV5-1 and TRBJ2-3; 13 bases fit TRBD2. This CDR3 is built from 17 residues. The germline gives CDR1 SGHRS, CDR2 YFSETQ. Trimming at V came to 3 bases and at J to 0 bases, leaving 4 bases not matched to a gene. CDR3 protein: CASSYGLAGVSTDTQYF. CDR3 DNA sequence: TGCGCCAGCAGCTACGGACTAGCGGGGGTAAGCACAGATACGCAGTATTTT.

A single count supports this clone. The chain employs TRBV7-9 and TRBJ2-3; D not resolved. Germline CDR1 is SEHNR and CDR2 is FQNEAQ (reference sequence). The CDR3 runs to 11 residues. Trimming took 6 bases from V and 3 from J, leaving 4 bases between them. This chain's CDR3 is CASSQTDTQYF. The DNA of the CDR3 is TGTGCCAGCAGTCAGACAGATACGCAGTATTTT.

This chain links TRBV18 with TRBJ2-2, with 7 bases identical to TRBD1. The J segment lost 0 bases and the V segment lost 3 bases, leaving 4 bases of the junction unmatched. Germline CDR1 reads KGHSH; CDR2 reads LQKENI. The CDR3 loop spans 16 amino acids. CDR3 bases: TGTGCCAGCTCACCCCGGACAGGCGCGAACACCGGGGAGCTGTTTTTT. This codes for CASSPRTGANTGELFF.

V and J are TRBV29-1 and TRBJ2-1, with 8 positions matching TRBD1. The CDR3 totals 14 residues. V was clipped by 3 bases and J by 5 bases; unmatched bases: 6. Germline V gene lookup returns CDR1 SQVTM and CDR2 ANQGSEA. The CDR3 DNA reads TGCAGCGTTGAGGAACAGGGGGTCCACAATGAGCAGTTCTTC. Protein: CSVEEQGVHNEQFF.

This rearrangement joins TRBV27 to TRBJ2-7; D may be TRBD1 (5 bases). The ends were cut back, 3 bases at V and 6 bases at J, with 12 bases in the middle. Germline lookup yields CDR1 MNHEY and CDR2 SMNVEV (reference sequence). CDR3 length: 13 residues. CDR3 in amino acids: CASSFIQGFEQYF. The CDR3 DNA sequence: TGTGCCAGCAGTTTTATTCAGGGATTCGAGCAGTACTTC.

CDR3 in DNA: TGTGCCAGCAGCTTGGGATCGAACGGGGTTAATTCACCCCTCCACTTT. It codes for CASSLGSNGVNSPLHF. The J gene is TRBJ1-6, the V gene TRBV5-8; D gene ambiguous. This CDR3 is built from 16 residues. Germline V CDR1 and CDR2: SGHTS, YDEGEE. V gave up 0 bases and J gave up 6 bases, with 13 bases separating them.

The gene calls are TRBV19 and TRBJ2-1; TRBD1 aligns across 9 bases. Germline CDR1 reads LNHDA; CDR2 reads SQIVND (reference sequence). J was trimmed by 8 bases and V by 3 bases; bases with no gene match: 8. The CDR3 has 15 residues. The CDR3 DNA is TGTGCCAGTAGTATCTCGGGACAGGGTCGGTATGAGCAGTTCTTC. As protein: CASSISGQGRYEQFF.

In nucleotides, the CDR3 is TGTGCCAGCAGCTTAGGGCTAGAGGGAGTAAGAGAGACCCAGTACTTC. Translation: CASSLGLEGVRETQYF. The chain recombines TRBV11-2 with TRBJ2-5; the D gene is possibly TRBD2 (5 bases). CDR1 is SGHAT, CDR2 FQNNGV, per germline. The CDR3 runs to 16 residues. Deletions cut 1 base from V and 4 bases from J, with 16 bases between.

The CDR3 DNA reads as TGTGCCAGCAGCTTAGGGGCGTTGTTAGTCAGTTCCTACGAGCAGTACTTC. As protein: CASSLGALLVSSYEQYF. V and J are TRBV7-8 and TRBJ2-7; D call uncertain. Trimming cost V 1 base and J 1 base, with 17 bases left between them. The CDR3 runs to 17 residues. The germline V gene has CDR1 SGHVS and CDR2 FQNEAQ.

This clone appeared a few times. The chain links TRBV24-1 to TRBJ1-2, with D hard to call. The V gene's germline CDR1 is KGHDR and CDR2 SFDVKD. The CDR3 totals 13 residues. The V end was cut by 4 bases, the J end by 5 bases, with 10 bases between. CDR3 DNA sequence: TGTGCCACCAGTGAGTCTTCACATTATGGCTACACCTTC. Its protein is CATSESSHYGYTF.

The chain couples TRBV4-1 to TRBJ2-5, with D uncertain. The germline V gene encodes CDR1 MGHRA and CDR2 YSYEKL. Trimming cost V 1 base and J 5 bases, with 8 bases left between them. The CDR3 has 13 amino acids. The CDR3, as DNA: TGCGCCAGCAGCCAAGGAAGCTACGAGACCCAGTACTTC. This sequence encodes CASSQGSYETQYF.

V and J are TRBV5-1 and TRBJ2-7; 8 nucleotides match TRBD1. Looked up from germline, CDR1 is SGHRS and CDR2 is YFSETQ. This CDR3 has 11 amino acids. V lost 7 bases, J lost 6 bases, and 3 bases stayed unmatched. CDR3: CASFGQGEQYF. CDR3 DNA: TGCGCCAGCTTCGGACAGGGCGAGCAGTACTTC.